This TCR beta chain appears in the sequencing data of a study of regulatory T cells in long-lasting Graves disease. Time point of the sample: newly diagnosed GD, antithyroid drugs for less than 3 months. The TCR library was made from RNA extracted from PBMCs. An endocrinology department in Xi'an, China, supplied the patients. Sequencing libraries for TCR beta were prepared with iRepertoire HTBI primers and Arm-PCR of CDR3 regions. MiXCR, applied by TCRdb to the multiplex PCR reads, yields one record per CDR3 protein. The sample has approximately 400,000 distinct CDR3 sequences, about 15% seen once; the top ten hold roughly 7.7%. The germline V gene encodes CDR1 LNHDA and CDR2 SQIVND (reference sequence). The CDR3 spans 15 residues. The V end was cut by 3 bases, the J end by 1 base, with 12 bases between. This clonotype has at least ten counts. This sample was shared with a second study, whose subject was T cells in Graves' hyperthyroidism and ophthalmopathy.

Here the sequenced sample was peripheral blood mononuclear cells (PBMCs), taken at new diagnosis, from a patient treated with antithyroid drugs. The receptor was derived from a woman between 35 and 50 years old with Graves disease. The J gene is TRBJ1-1, the V gene TRBV19; D unresolved. In DNA, the CDR3 is TGTGCCAGTAGTATTGACGGGAACACGAACACTGAAGCTTTCTTT. Protein sequence: CASSIDGNTNTEAFF. The whole variable domain, remainder taken from reference TRBV19 and TRBJ1-1, is DGGITQSPKYLFRKEGQNVTLSCEQNLNHDAMYWYRQDPGQGLRLIYYSQIVNDFQKGDIAEGYSVSREKKESFPLTVTSAQKNPTAFYLCASSIDGNTNTEAFFGQGTRLTVV.